Below are 12 T cell receptor beta chains sequenced from a single sample in a study of blood T cells in healthy people across ages. Alongside a J-beta primer mix, a sample-barcoded 5' primer served in a second PCR lasting about 7 to 12 cycles. TCRdb processed the 5' RACE reads anew with MiXCR; each CDR3 protein has one entry. Of 1.5 million to 2 million distinct CDR3 sequences listed, roughly 30% are singletons. The sequencing sample was made of blood. These receptors came from a woman aged 30 to 39 in good health.

This clonotype was seen repeatedly, ten times or more. The CDR3, as DNA: TGTGCCAGCAGTTCTCGGGTGCTCTACGAGCAGTACTTC. This gives the protein CASSSRVLYEQYF. The chain combines TRBV12-3 or TRBV12-4 with TRBJ2-7; D not certain. Trimming took 4 bases from V and 3 from J, leaving 10 bases between them. CDR3 length: 13 amino acids.

This clonotype was picked up a small number of times. The germline gene is not matched at one end of the junction; a read error may be the cause. The chain recombines TRBV7-3 with TRBJ1-1, with D maybe TRBD1 (6 bases). Germline CDR1 reads SGHTA; CDR2 reads FQGTGA. The CDR3 runs 13 residues. The CDR3 reads CASSLTGNTESFF. CDR3 DNA sequence: TGTGCCAGCAGCCTGACAGGAAACACTGAATCTTTCTTT.

This rearrangement joins TRBV29-1 to TRBJ2-1; the match to TRBD2 covers 7 bases. The CDR3 contains 16 residues. Germline CDR1 is SQVTM and CDR2 is ANQGSEA. Trimming took 4 bases from V and 0 from J; bases not matched to a gene: 9. The CDR3 region has the DNA TGCAGCGTTGGGGGGAGGGCAAAGACCTCCTACAATGAGCAGTTCTTC. Translated: CSVGGRAKTSYNEQFF.

This clonotype was found many times. The chain uses TRBV7-2 and TRBJ2-7; 8 bases fit TRBD1. CDR1 is SGHTA and CDR2 is FQGNSA in the germline V gene. The ends lost 5 bases at V and 8 bases at J; junction bases unmatched: 11. There are 14 residues in the CDR3. The CDR3, as DNA: TGTGCCAGCAGCCGGGACAGGCAGACTACGAAGCAGTACTTC. Its protein product is CASSRDRQTTKQYF.

This clonotype has only a few counts. The V and J genes are TRBV6-5 and TRBJ2-1; 12 bases match TRBD1. Germline trimming cut 4 bases from V and 8 bases from J; bases unmatched to any gene: 9. There are 16 residues in the CDR3. The germline V gene encodes CDR1 MNHEY and CDR2 SVGAGI. In DNA, the CDR3 is TGTGCCAGCAGTTCCCCGGCCGGGACAGGGGGCGATGAGCAGTTCTTC. Amino acids: CASSSPAGTGGDEQFF.

V gene TRBV7-6 combines with J gene TRBJ2-5; no clear D gene. Trimming removed 6 bases from V and 4 bases from J, with 12 bases in between. CDR3 length: 13 amino acids. The germline CDR1 and CDR2 sequences are SGHVS and FNYEAQ. The CDR3 DNA reads TGTGCCAGCAGGGGTCCTGGTGGAGAGACCCAGTACTTC. This translates into CASRGPGGETQYF.

This chain connects TRBV15 to TRBJ2-5; no reliable D call. The CDR3 is made up of 19 amino acids. Trimming pared 0 bases from V and 2 bases from J, leaving 22 bases between. Germline V gives CDR1 LNHNV, CDR2 YYDKDF (reference sequence). The CDR3 is CATSRDIGLESGGQETQYF. The CDR3 DNA reads as TGTGCCACCAGCAGAGACATCGGGTTAGAGAGTGGTGGGCAAGAGACCCAGTACTTC.

This chain links TRBV18 with TRBJ2-7, with 9 bases lining up with TRBD1. Trimming took 5 bases from V and 2 from J; bases not matched to a gene: 19. CDR1 and CDR2 (germline): KGHSH, LQKENI. The CDR3 consists of 19 residues. Here the CDR3 reads CASSSGTQIGTGTPYEQYF. In DNA, the CDR3 is TGTGCCAGCTCATCAGGAACCCAGATCGGGACAGGGACTCCCTACGAGCAGTACTTC. Combining the CDR3 with reference TRBV18 and TRBJ2-7 gives the whole variable domain NAGVMQNPRHLVRRRGQEARLRCSPMKGHSHVYWYRQLPEEGLKFMVYLQKENIIDESGMPKERFSAEFPKEGPSILRIQQVVRGDSAAYFCASSSGTQIGTGTPYEQYFGPGTRLTVT.

This clonotype was seen a few times. This sequence joins TRBV5-4 and TRBJ2-1, with a possible D match to TRBD2 (5 bases). Germline CDR1 is SGHNT and CDR2 is YYREEE (reference sequence). Trimming shortened V by 5 bases and J by 7 bases, and 22 bases separated the two germline ends. This CDR3 region has 16 residues. CDR3 nucleotides: TGTGCCAGCAGGGCCGAAACTAGTAGGGTGGGGAATGAGCAGTTCTTC. Its protein is CASRAETSRVGNEQFF. Looking up the rest from reference TRBV5-4 and TRBJ2-1 gives the full variable domain: ETGVTQSPTHLIKTRGQQVTLRCSSQSGHNTVSWYQQALGQGPQFIFQYYREEENGRGNFPPRFSGLQFPNYSSELNVNALELDDSALYLCASRAETSRVGNEQFFGPGTRLTVL.

The chain has TRBV5-6 and TRBJ1-1; D not certain. Trimming left V 3 bases short and J 0 bases short, with 12 bases between. The germline V gene has CDR1 SGHDT and CDR2 YYEEEE. CDR3 length: 15 amino acids. This chain's CDR3 is CASSWTSRLNTEAFF. In nucleotides, the CDR3 is TGTGCCAGCAGCTGGACCTCGAGGCTGAACACTGAAGCTTTCTTT. The entire variable domain, with the rest obtained from reference TRBV5-6 and TRBJ1-1, is as follows: DAGVTQSPTHLIKTRGQQVTLRCSPKSGHDTVSWYQQALGQGPQFIFQYYEEEERQRGNFPDRFSGHQFPNYSSELNVNALLLGDSALYLCASSWTSRLNTEAFFGQGTRLTVV.

As to this clonotype: A single base separates this from a much larger clone, so it may be a read error. This chain connects TRBV7-9 to TRBJ2-6; D may be TRBD1 (5 bases). Per the germline V gene, CDR1 is SEHNR and CDR2 is FQNEAQ (reference sequence). This CDR3 region has 17 residues. The CDR3 sequence is CASSLGDGSSGANVRTF. CDR3 bases: TGTGCCAGCAGCTTAGGCGACGGAAGCTCTGGGGCCAACGTCCGGACTTTC. Drawing the rest from reference TRBV7-9 and TRBJ2-6, the complete variable domain is DTGVSQNPRHKITKRGQNVTFRCDPISEHNRLYWYRQTLGQGPEFLTYFQNEAQLEKSRLLSDRFSAERPKGSFSTLEIQRTEQGDSAMYLCASSLGDGSSGANVRTFGAGSRLTVL.

This clonotype showed up just a few times. This chain joins TRBV7-2 and TRBJ1-2; TRBD1 is a possible D gene (6 bases). The V end was cut by 5 bases, the J end by 3 bases, with 13 bases between. The CDR3 has 14 residues. Germline V gives CDR1 SGHTA, CDR2 FQGNSA. DNA of the CDR3: TGTGCCAGCAGCCCAGGGGCGCAGTACTATGGCTACACCTTC. Encoded protein: CASSPGAQYYGYTF. Full variable domain (missing parts from reference TRBV7-2 and TRBJ1-2): GAGVSQSPSNKVTEKGKDVELRCDPISGHTALYWYRQSLGQGLEFLIYFQGNSAPDKSGLPSDRFSAERTGGSVSTLTIQRTQQEDSAVYLCASSPGAQYYGYTFGSGTRLTVV.